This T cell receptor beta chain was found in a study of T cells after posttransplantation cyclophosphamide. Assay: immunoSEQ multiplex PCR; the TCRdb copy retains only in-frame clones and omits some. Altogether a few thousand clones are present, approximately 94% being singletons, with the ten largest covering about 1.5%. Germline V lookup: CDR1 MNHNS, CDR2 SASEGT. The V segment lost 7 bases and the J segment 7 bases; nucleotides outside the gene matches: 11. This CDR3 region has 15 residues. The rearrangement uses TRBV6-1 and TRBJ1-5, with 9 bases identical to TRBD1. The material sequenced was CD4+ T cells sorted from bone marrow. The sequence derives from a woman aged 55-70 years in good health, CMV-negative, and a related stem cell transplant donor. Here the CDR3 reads CASTAGQGGLQPQHF. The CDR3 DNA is TGTGCCAGCACGGCGGGACAGGGAGGGTTGCAGCCCCAGCATTTT.